Presented here are 29 T cell receptor beta chains from one specimen sequenced in a study of blood T cell repertoires in COVID-19. Here immunoSEQ multiplex PCR was the method, and the copy in TCRdb shows in-frame clones only, minus some. The sample includes 120,000 or so clones, 70% to 85% of them seen just once. Sequencing was done on a sample of peripheral blood. These receptors came from a woman in her seventies with acute or convalescent COVID-19.

This clone was detected a few times. This chain uses TRBV4-3 with TRBJ1-2; 8 nucleotides match TRBD1. This CDR3 has 16 amino acids. The ends lost 0 bases at V and 4 bases at J; junction bases unmatched: 7. Germline V CDR1 and CDR2: LGHNA, YSLEER. For the CDR3, the DNA is TGCGCCAGCAGCCAAGACCCGGGACAGGTCGCCTATGGCTACACCTTC. Protein sequence: CASSQDPGQVAYGYTF.

The rearrangement joins TRBV12-3 or TRBV12-4 to TRBJ1-1, with D possibly being TRBD1 (6 bases). Trimming stripped 8 bases from V and 11 bases from J, with 18 bases between. The CDR3 has 12 residues. CDR3 coding DNA: TGTGCCAGCGGACACCTACAGGGAGGGGCTTTCTTT. Protein: CASGHLQGGAFF.

The chain joins TRBV5-1 to TRBJ1-5; 11 bases agree with TRBD1. The germline CDR1 and CDR2 sequences are SGHRS and YFSETQ. The trim removed 4 bases at V and 5 bases at J, leaving 2 bases unmatched. The CDR3 runs to 14 residues. Here the CDR3 DNA reads TGCGCCAGCAGCACGGGACAGGGGGATCAGCCCCAGCATTTT. Protein product: CASSTGQGDQPQHF.

This clone came up a few times. The gene calls are TRBV7-9 and TRBJ1-6; D is ambiguous. V lost 2 bases and J 3 bases, leaving 8 bases between the germline ends. The CDR3 is made up of 15 amino acids. The germline CDR1 and CDR2 sequences are SEHNR and FQNEAQ (reference sequence). Here the CDR3 reads CASSLSGSYNSPLHF. CDR3 DNA sequence: TGTGCCAGCAGCTTAAGCGGCAGCTATAATTCACCCCTCCACTTT.

The chain couples TRBV25-1 to TRBJ1-2, with D unresolved. The CDR3 is 15 amino acids. Trimming stripped 8 bases from V and 0 bases from J, with 16 bases between. In germline, CDR1 is MGHDK, CDR2 SYGVNS. DNA for the CDR3: TGTGCCAGCGCCCCCATCGCCAGGTCTAACTATGGCTACACCTTC. It yields the protein CASAPIARSNYGYTF.

This clone was counted once. The chain employs TRBV28 and TRBJ1-2, with 8 bases identical to TRBD1. From germline, CDR1 is MDHEN and CDR2 SYDVKM. V lost 5 bases and J lost 3; bases outside the gene matches: 5. The CDR3 runs to 14 residues. In nucleotides, the CDR3 is TGTGCCAGCAGTAGTACAGGGGGGGACTATGGCTACACCTTC. Amino acids: CASSSTGGDYGYTF.

The J gene is TRBJ2-3, the V gene TRBV2; D is uncertain. Germline V gene sequence: CDR1 SNHLY, CDR2 FYNNEI. Trimming cost V 4 bases and J 8 bases, with 7 bases left between them. CDR3 length: 11 amino acids. The DNA for the CDR3 is TGTGCCAGCAGTGGCCCCGGTACGCAGTATTTT. Its protein product is CASSGPGTQYF.

This clone came up once. V gene TRBV10-3 combines with J gene TRBJ2-2; TRBD2 might be the D (6 bases). V lost 0 bases and J lost 5, with 10 bases in between. The CDR3 spans 15 residues. CDR1 is ENHRY and CDR2 is SYGVKD in the germline V gene. CDR3 residues: CAISESSAGTGELFF. In nucleotides, the CDR3 is TGTGCCATCAGTGAGTCTAGCGCGGGGACCGGGGAGCTGTTTTTT.

This chain joins TRBV14 and TRBJ1-2; maybe TRBD1 (6 bases). The germline gives CDR1 SGHDN, CDR2 FVKESK. The V gene lost 4 bases and the J gene lost 7 bases, with 19 bases spanning the gap. The CDR3 sequence is 15 residues long. CDR3 bases: TGTGCCAGCAGCCCTCTCCAGGGACAATTGGGTGGCTACACCTTC. Translating gives CASSPLQGQLGGYTF.

CDR3 protein: CASSRPGGGPLKTQYF. The CDR3 DNA reads as TGTGCCAGCAGCCGCCCTGGCGGGGGCCCCCTAAAGACCCAGTACTTC. The chain carries TRBV3-1 (or the pseudogene TRBV3-2) and TRBJ2-5, with D perhaps TRBD2 (7 bases). V was clipped by 4 bases and J by 6 bases, with 21 bases between them. The CDR3 is made up of 16 amino acids. The germline gives CDR1 LGHDT, CDR2 YNNKEL (reference sequence).

This chain joins TRBV12-3 or TRBV12-4 and TRBJ1-2; 9 positions match TRBD1. Trimming at V came to 6 bases and at J to 3 bases, leaving 2 bases not matched to a gene. This CDR3 is built from 13 residues. This CDR3 reads CASSRTGDYGYTF. CDR3 nucleotides: TGTGCCAGCAGCCGGACAGGGGACTATGGCTACACCTTC.

Notes on this clone: This specimen includes other DNA sequences encoding the same CDR3. The V gene is TRBV12-3 or TRBV12-4, the J gene TRBJ2-2, with 8 bases matching TRBD1. CDR3 length: 13 residues. J was trimmed by 6 bases and V by 6 bases; bases with no gene match: 3. CDR3 DNA sequence: TGTGCCAGCAGCATGACAGGGGCCGGGGAGCTGTTTTTT. As protein: CASSMTGAGELFF.

The rearrangement uses TRBV6-2 or TRBV6-3 and TRBJ2-2; no clear D. The CDR3 totals 11 residues. Trimming cost V 6 bases and J 5 bases, with 4 bases left between them. Germline V gene data show CDR1 as MNHEY and CDR2 as SVGEGT. The CDR3 is CASSETGELFF. CDR3 coding DNA: TGTGCCAGCAGCGAGACCGGGGAGCTGTTTTTT.

The chain carries TRBV2 and TRBJ1-6; D gene ambiguous. The CDR3 length is 16 residues. CDR1 is SNHLY and CDR2 is FYNNEI in the germline V gene. Deletions cut 3 bases from V and 10 bases from J, with 19 bases between. CDR3 region: CASSDRRVKGGSPLHF. In DNA form, the CDR3 reads TGTGCCAGCAGTGACCGAAGGGTAAAGGGAGGGTCACCCCTCCACTTT.

The chain employs TRBV24-1 and TRBJ2-1, with a possible D match to TRBD1 (6 bases). CDR3 length equals 13 residues. V was cut by 3 bases and J by 8 bases, with 10 bases left in between. Germline lookup yields CDR1 KGHDR and CDR2 SFDVKD. The chain's CDR3 is CATSDKQGYEQFF. The DNA for the CDR3 is TGTGCCACCAGTGATAAACAGGGTTATGAGCAGTTCTTC.

V and J are TRBV2 and TRBJ1-2; maybe TRBD1 (6 bases). The germline gives CDR1 SNHLY, CDR2 FYNNEI. The CDR3 covers 15 residues. V lost 5 bases and J lost 8, with 21 bases in between. In DNA form, the CDR3 reads TGTGCCAGCAGTCCTGTCGGGCTGGGGGCTAAGGGCTACACCTTC. Its protein product is CASSPVGLGAKGYTF.

Only a few counts were recorded for this clone. CDR3 in DNA: TGTGCCTGGGGCGTGACAAGCGGCTACACCTTC. This encodes CAWGVTSGYTF. The chain couples TRBV30 to TRBJ1-2; D ambiguous. V lost 5 bases to trimming and J lost 8 bases, with 12 bases between them. The CDR3 runs 11 residues. Per germline, CDR1 GTSNPN and CDR2 SVGIG (reference sequence).

This clone was counted once. The chain uses TRBV28 and TRBJ2-1; 8 positions agree with TRBD1. V shed 6 bases and J 9 bases; nucleotides not matched to a gene: 4. CDR1 MDHEN and CDR2 SYDVKM come from the germline V gene. The CDR3 is made up of 12 amino acids. DNA for the CDR3: TGTGCCAGCAGCCGACAGGGGAGTGAGCAGTTCTTC. Translated: CASSRQGSEQFF.

CDR3 sequence reads: CASSIDGAGKLFYGYTF. The CDR3 DNA reads TGTGCCAGTAGTATAGATGGTGCAGGGAAATTATTTTATGGCTACACCTTC. The chain carries TRBV19 and TRBJ1-2; a possible D gene is TRBD1 (5 bases). The V and J ends lost 0 bases and 5 bases respectively, with 19 bases between them. Germline V gene data show CDR1 as LNHDA and CDR2 as SQIVND (reference sequence). The CDR3 has 17 residues.

The rearrangement uses TRBV11-2 and TRBJ2-5; D remains ambiguous. Germline V gene data show CDR1 as SGHAT and CDR2 as FQNNGV. Deletions cut 2 bases from V and 1 base from J, with 5 bases between. The CDR3 loop spans 13 amino acids. The CDR3 DNA sequence: TGTGCCAGCAGCTTATCTGTCCAAGAGACCCAGTACTTC. Translated: CASSLSVQETQYF. Full variable domain (remainder filled in from reference TRBV11-2 and TRBJ2-5): EAGVAQSPRYKIIEKRQSVAFWCNPISGHATLYWYQQILGQGPKLLIQFQNNGVVDDSQLPKDRFSAERLKGVDSTLKIQPAKLEDSAVYLCASSLSVQETQYFGPGTRLLVL.

The table lists this clone with a count of one. J is TRBJ2-3 and V is TRBV7-3; 8 nucleotides match TRBD1. Germline CDR1 reads SGHTA; CDR2 reads FQGTGA. This CDR3 has 16 residues. The J segment lost 3 bases and the V segment lost 5 bases, leaving 10 bases of the junction unmatched. The CDR3 nucleotides read TGTGCCAGCAGCGTCAGGACAGGGTCAGGTACAGATACGCAGTATTTT. It yields the protein CASSVRTGSGTDTQYF.

The CDR3 protein is CASSPDRVATEAFF. The CDR3 nucleotides read TGTGCCAGCTCACCGGACAGGGTGGCCACTGAAGCTTTCTTT. The J gene is TRBJ1-1, the V gene TRBV18, with TRBD1 matching 8 bases. V shed 3 bases, J shed 4 bases, and the junction held 4 bases outside the gene matches. Germline V CDR1 and CDR2: KGHSH, LQKENI. The CDR3 length is 14 residues.

The chain combines TRBV19 with TRBJ1-5, with TRBD1 identical over 9 bases. Germline V lookup: CDR1 LNHDA, CDR2 SQIVND (reference sequence). V was clipped by 5 bases and J by 3 bases; unmatched bases: 11. The CDR3 is 17 residues long. The CDR3 DNA sequence: TGTGCCAGTAGTTTTGGGACAGGGATTGGTATCAATCAGCCCCAGCATTTT. Amino acids: CASSFGTGIGINQPQHF.

The chain combines TRBV6-2 or TRBV6-3 with TRBJ1-2; TRBD1 aligns across 8 bases. The CDR3 spans 14 residues. Germline V CDR1 and CDR2: MNHEY, SVGEGT. Germline trimming cut 0 bases from V and 8 bases from J; bases unmatched to any gene: 5. This chain's CDR3 is CASSYSMTGDGYTF. In DNA form, the CDR3 reads TGTGCCAGCAGTTACTCGATGACAGGGGACGGCTACACCTTC.

The chain combines TRBV5-1 with TRBJ1-2, with 9 bases fitting TRBD1. Germline V gene sequence: CDR1 SGHRS, CDR2 YFSETQ. The CDR3 loop spans 15 amino acids. The ends lost 4 bases at V and 8 bases at J; junction bases unmatched: 12. The CDR3: CASSDTDRGVYGYTF. In DNA form, the CDR3 reads TGCGCCAGCAGCGATACGGACAGGGGCGTTTACGGCTACACCTTC.

Concerning this clone: One end of the junction is discordant with germline, which a read error may explain. The chain carries TRBV4-1 and TRBJ1-4; 11 bases line up with TRBD1. Germline-derived CDR1 and CDR2 are MGHRA and YSYEKL. The CDR3 spans 16 residues. The CDR3 loop is CASSQGAGTGGEKLLF. The CDR3 DNA is TGCGCCAGCAGCCAAGGGGCAGGGACAGGGGGTGAAAAACTGCTTTTT.

This clone was seen a few times. The rearrangement uses TRBV4-1 and TRBJ2-7; 9 bases line up with TRBD1. The V gene's germline CDR1 is MGHRA and CDR2 YSYEKL. The CDR3 is 15 residues long. V lost 0 bases and J lost 2; bases outside the gene matches: 2. CDR3 in DNA: TGCGCCAGCAGCCAAGAGGACAGGGGAGCCTACGAGCAGTACTTC. This translates into CASSQEDRGAYEQYF.

This clone appeared a single time. The rearrangement uses TRBV30 and TRBJ2-5, with a possible D match to TRBD2 (6 bases). This CDR3 spans 12 amino acids. V was clipped by 4 bases and J by 5 bases, with 11 bases between them. Germline loops: CDR1 GTSNPN, CDR2 SVGIG (reference sequence). CDR3 bases: TGTGCCTGGACCGGTCTAGCGGAGACCCAGTACTTC. This codes for CAWTGLAETQYF.

This clone appeared a few times. The chain employs TRBV6-5 and TRBJ2-1; the D gene is possibly TRBD2 (5 bases). CDR3 length equals 14 residues. With 7 bases removed from V and 8 bases from J, the gap between germline ends came to 18 bases. The germline gives CDR1 MNHEY, CDR2 SVGAGI. As DNA, the CDR3 is TGTGCCAGCAAGAGAGAACGGGTCGGGGATGAGCAGTTCTTC. Protein: CASKRERVGDEQFF.